The next 31 T cell receptor beta chains were all read from a single sample in a study of long-term antiretroviral therapy in people with HIV. Sequencing used immunoSEQ v3.0 at survey level. Generated by immunoSEQ multiplex PCR, the TCRdb table keeps only in-frame clones and is missing some. The table shows more than 5,500 clones, with more than 60% occurring only once. The sequencing used unsorted PBMCs, collected 1.1 years after starting antiretroviral therapy. The receptor set was obtained from a man aged 40-55 years with HIV.

V is TRBV4-2 and J is TRBJ2-7; D ambiguous. The CDR3 runs 15 residues. Looked up from germline, CDR1 is LGHNA and CDR2 is YNFKEQ. The V end lost 0 bases, the J end lost 1 base, and 10 bases lay between the germline ends. The DNA for the CDR3 is TGTGCCAGCAGCCAAGATGCGACACGGTCCTACGAGCAGTACTTC. It yields the protein CASSQDATRSYEQYF.

This clone is termed hyperexpanded. In DNA form, the CDR3 reads TGTGCCAGCAGCCCCGGACTAGCGGGGGGTGCCGGGCGGCTAGATACGCAGTATTTT. Translated: CASSPGLAGGAGRLDTQYF. The gene calls are TRBV13 and TRBJ2-3; 14 bases agree with TRBD2. The CDR3 extends over 19 amino acids. Per germline, CDR1 PRHDT and CDR2 FYEKMQ (reference sequence). Trimming cost V 5 bases and J 5 bases; bases outside gene matches: 15.

The chain uses TRBV6-5 and TRBJ1-1; maybe TRBD1 (6 bases). Per germline, CDR1 MNHEY and CDR2 SVGAGI. The ends were cut back, 5 bases at V and 2 bases at J, with 12 bases in the middle. This CDR3 is built from 14 residues. CDR3: CASSHLDSNTEAFF. The CDR3 DNA sequence: TGTGCCAGCAGTCATTTGGACAGTAACACTGAAGCTTTCTTT.

The table lists this clone with a count of one. Here the CDR3 DNA reads TGTGCCAGCTCACCCGGACAGGGAACGGTGGGGGAGCTGTTTTTT. Encoded protein: CASSPGQGTVGELFF. The rearrangement joins TRBV18 to TRBJ2-2; 8 positions agree with TRBD1. V shed 3 bases, J shed 8 bases, and the junction held 8 bases outside the gene matches. The CDR3 contains 15 residues. From germline, CDR1 is KGHSH and CDR2 LQKENI.

V and J are TRBV5-5 and TRBJ2-2; 11 nucleotides match TRBD1. Trimming cost V 5 bases and J 5 bases; bases outside gene matches: 5. Germline V gene data show CDR1 as SGHKS and CDR2 as YYEKEE (reference sequence). This CDR3 has 15 amino acids. The chain's CDR3 is CASSWGTGGTGELFF. The CDR3 DNA is TGTGCCAGCAGTTGGGGGACAGGGGGGACCGGGGAGCTGTTTTTT. The whole variable domain, remainder taken from reference TRBV5-5 and TRBJ2-2, is DAGVTQSPTHLIKTRGQQVTLRCSPISGHKSVSWYQQVLGQGPQFIFQYYEKEERGRGNFPDRFSARQFPNYSSELNVNALLLGDSALYLCASSWGTGGTGELFFGEGSRLTVL.

The chain has TRBV11-2 and TRBJ2-3, with TRBD1 matching over 9 bases. Germline CDR1 SGHAT, CDR2 FQNNGV. The V gene end was trimmed by 5 bases and the J gene end by 3 bases; junction bases not matched to a gene: 12. The CDR3 loop spans 17 amino acids. CDR3 region: CASSRAPGQGTTDTQYF. The CDR3 DNA reads TGTGCCAGCAGCCGCGCGCCGGGACAGGGCACGACAGATACGCAGTATTTT.

This clone was seen just once. This chain uses TRBV27 with TRBJ1-1, with a possible D match to TRBD1 (5 bases). V shed 5 bases and J shed 3 bases, with 16 bases lying between them. Per germline, CDR1 MNHEY and CDR2 SMNVEV (reference sequence). The CDR3 loop spans 15 amino acids. This CDR3 reads CASSPRRGGDTEAFF. The CDR3 DNA reads as TGTGCCAGCAGTCCCCGCCGGGGAGGGGACACTGAAGCTTTCTTT.

V gene TRBV27 combines with J gene TRBJ1-1, with D possibly TRBD1 on 5 matching bases. Germline assignment: CDR1 MNHEY and CDR2 SMNVEV (reference sequence). CDR3 length equals 14 residues. V lost 1 base and J lost 7, with 13 bases in between. Here the CDR3 reads CASSLFGGTGEAFF. In DNA, the CDR3 is TGTGCCAGCAGTTTATTCGGGGGGACGGGTGAAGCTTTCTTT.

The genes are TRBV13 and TRBJ1-1; possible D gene TRBD1, 5 bases. The V end was cut by 1 base, the J end by 6 bases, with 9 bases between. Germline V gene lookup returns CDR1 PRHDT and CDR2 FYEKMQ (reference sequence). This CDR3 has 13 amino acids. CDR3 residues: CASSLAWGAEAFF. CDR3 DNA sequence: TGTGCCAGCAGCTTAGCATGGGGGGCTGAAGCTTTCTTT.

The CDR3 protein is CASSYSRVSGFTEAFF. The CDR3 nucleotides are TGTGCCAGCAGTTACTCTCGGGTGAGTGGGTTCACTGAAGCTTTCTTT. V gene TRBV6-5 combines with J gene TRBJ1-1; D is uncertain. V was cut by 0 bases and J by 4 bases, with 15 bases left in between. Germline V lookup: CDR1 MNHEY, CDR2 SVGAGI. The CDR3 has 16 residues.

There are a few counts of this clone. The gene calls are TRBV14 and TRBJ2-7; D remains unclear. The CDR3 covers 14 residues. Trimming stripped 0 bases from V and 2 bases from J, with 8 bases between. Germline-derived CDR1 and CDR2 are SGHDN and FVKESK. CDR3 amino acids: CASSQEDLPYEQYF. CDR3 DNA sequence: TGTGCCAGCAGCCAAGAAGACCTTCCCTACGAGCAGTACTTC. Full variable domain (rest looked up from reference TRBV14 and TRBJ2-7): EAGVTQFPSHSVIEKGQTVTLRCDPISGHDNLYWYRRVMGKEIKFLLHFVKESKQDESGMPNNRFLAERTGGTYSTLKVQPAELEDSGVYFCASSQEDLPYEQYFGPGTRLTVT.

The genes are TRBV4-1 and TRBJ1-1; TRBD1 matches 7 bases. Germline CDR1 and CDR2: MGHRA and YSYEKL. The CDR3 has 13 residues. Unmatched junction bases numbered 0, after V lost 1 base and J lost 4 bases. The DNA of the CDR3 is TGCGCCAGCAGCCAAGGGGACAGCACTGAAGCTTTCTTT. Encoded protein: CASSQGDSTEAFF.

This chain joins TRBV4-1 and TRBJ2-3; 13 bases line up with TRBD2. Germline-derived CDR1 and CDR2 are MGHRA and YSYEKL. The J segment lost 1 base and the V segment lost 4 bases, leaving 11 bases of the junction unmatched. The CDR3 runs 19 residues. The CDR3 sequence: CASSPGLAGKTGGTDTQYF. Here the CDR3 DNA reads TGCGCCAGCAGCCCGGGACTAGCGGGGAAAACGGGGGGCACAGATACGCAGTATTTT.

This clone was counted once. The chain couples TRBV7-9 to TRBJ2-2; TRBD1 matches at 8 bases. Germline CDR1 reads SEHNR; CDR2 reads FQNEAQ (reference sequence). The trim removed 6 bases at V and 5 bases at J, leaving 5 bases unmatched. The CDR3 has 14 amino acids. CDR3 amino acids: CASRFRTGTGELFF. Here the CDR3 DNA reads TGTGCCAGCAGATTCCGGACAGGGACCGGGGAGCTGTTTTTT. Combining the CDR3 with reference TRBV7-9 and TRBJ2-2 gives the whole variable domain DTGVSQNPRHKITKRGQNVTFRCDPISEHNRLYWYRQTLGQGPEFLTYFQNEAQLEKSRLLSDRFSAERPKGSFSTLEIQRTEQGDSAMYLCASRFRTGTGELFFGEGSRLTVL.

This sequence joins TRBV19 and TRBJ1-2; 10 positions agree with TRBD1. From germline, CDR1 is LNHDA and CDR2 SQIVND (reference sequence). V gave up 4 bases and J gave up 7 bases; unmatched junction bases: 12. There are 16 residues in the CDR3. CDR3 amino acids: CASSTSPGTGAVGYTF. For the CDR3, the DNA is TGTGCCAGTAGTACCAGTCCCGGGACAGGGGCGGTTGGCTACACCTTC.

This chain connects TRBV7-3 to TRBJ2-3, with TRBD2 matching 8 bases. The germline V gene has CDR1 SGHTA and CDR2 FQGTGA. V lost 4 bases and J lost 1; bases outside the gene matches: 1. The CDR3 has 14 amino acids. DNA of the CDR3: TGTGCCAGCAGCTCGGGACTAGGCACAGATACGCAGTATTTT. Residues: CASSSGLGTDTQYF.

The V gene is TRBV30, the J gene TRBJ1-4, with D perhaps matching TRBD1 (6 bases). Per the germline V gene, CDR1 is GTSNPN and CDR2 is SVGIG (reference sequence). Between the trimmed V and J ends, which lost 4 bases and 7 bases, there was a span of 13 bases. This CDR3 is 13 amino acids long. As DNA, the CDR3 is TGTGCCTGGAACCAGGGGAGGTTTGAAAAACTGTTTTTT. Protein product: CAWNQGRFEKLFF.

V is TRBV29-1 and J is TRBJ1-2; D might be TRBD1 (5 bases). The CDR3 length is 11 residues. Germline V gene data show CDR1 as SQVTM and CDR2 as ANQGSEA. The V end lost 3 bases, the J end lost 8 bases, and 10 bases lay between the germline ends. The CDR3 DNA sequence: TGCAGCGTTGAGGAGGACACCGGCTACACCTTC. Translating gives CSVEEDTGYTF.

The CDR3 spells CASSLHYEQYF. The CDR3 DNA is TGTGCCAGCAGCTTGCACTACGAGCAGTACTTC. This chain links TRBV5-5 with TRBJ2-7; D remains unclear. Trimming cost V 1 base and J 3 bases, with 2 bases left between them. Germline loops: CDR1 SGHKS, CDR2 YYEKEE (reference sequence). This CDR3 contains 11 residues.

The chain couples TRBV2 to TRBJ2-7; D gene ambiguous. CDR3 length equals 12 residues. The germline V gene encodes CDR1 SNHLY and CDR2 FYNNEI. The CDR3 sequence: CALRNLRNEQYF. The CDR3 DNA reads TGTGCTCTAAGGAACCTTCGGAACGAGCAGTACTTC.

The CDR3 here is CASSTGSAGSQPQHF. CDR3 in DNA: TGTGCCAGTAGTACAGGATCCGCGGGGAGTCAGCCCCAGCATTTT. The gene calls are TRBV19 and TRBJ1-5, with D hard to call. V was pared by 4 bases and J by 6 bases, with 16 bases between. Germline loops: CDR1 LNHDA, CDR2 SQIVND (reference sequence). The CDR3 has 15 residues.

V is TRBV10-3 and J is TRBJ1-5; D not certain. Trimming took 10 bases from V and 1 from J, leaving 17 bases between them. Germline-derived CDR1 and CDR2 are ENHRY and SYGVKD. CDR3 length: 15 amino acids. DNA for the CDR3: TGTGCCACCCTAGACACCGCTTTGAGCAATCAGCCCCAGCATTTT. Protein product: CATLDTALSNQPQHF.

This clone was recorded a few times. This CDR3 is CASSFHGSNQPQHF. The CDR3 DNA reads TGTGCCAGCAGTTTCCACGGTAGCAATCAGCCCCAGCATTTT. This chain connects TRBV28 to TRBJ1-5; D gene ambiguous. Germline V lookup: CDR1 MDHEN, CDR2 SYDVKM. V dropped 3 bases and J dropped 0 bases, with 6 bases sitting between them. The CDR3 covers 14 residues.

This clone came up a few times. J is TRBJ2-1 and V is TRBV6-1; D remains unclear. Germline lookup yields CDR1 MNHNS and CDR2 SASEGT. This CDR3 is built from 14 residues. V lost 0 bases, J lost 9 bases, and 12 bases lay in between. CDR3 nucleotide sequence: TGTGCCAGCAGTGAAGCAAGTCCGGGTGGTGAGCAGTTCTTC. This sequence encodes CASSEASPGGEQFF.

This chain connects TRBV9 to TRBJ1-1, with 9 positions matching TRBD1. CDR3 length: 13 residues. V was clipped by 3 bases and J by 7 bases; unmatched bases: 4. Germline values: CDR1 SGDLS, CDR2 YYNGEE. CDR3 sequence reads: CASSDGTGLEAFF. CDR3 DNA sequence: TGTGCCAGCAGCGACGGGACAGGGCTTGAAGCTTTCTTT.

The chain carries TRBV11-2 and TRBJ2-4; D ambiguous. CDR3 length: 15 amino acids. Trimming took off 5 bases at V and 0 bases at J, with 11 bases between the two ends. Germline CDR1 and CDR2: SGHAT and FQNNGV. CDR3 sequence: CASSPLMLAKNIQYF. DNA for the CDR3: TGTGCCAGCAGCCCCTTGATGCTAGCCAAAAACATTCAGTACTTC.

The V and J genes are TRBV2 and TRBJ2-2; weak D call: TRBD1 (5 bases). The CDR3 covers 13 residues. Germline assignment: CDR1 SNHLY and CDR2 FYNNEI. V was trimmed by 8 bases and J by 6 bases, leaving 13 bases between them. The CDR3 bases are TGTGCCAGCGCAAAGACAGCACCCGGGGAGCTGTTTTTT. Translation: CASAKTAPGELFF. The full variable domain, rest sourced from reference TRBV2 and TRBJ2-2, is EPEVTQTPSHQVTQMGQEVILRCVPISNHLYFYWYRQILGQKVEFLVSFYNNEISEKSEIFDDQFSVERPDGSNFTLKIRSTKLEDSAMYFCASAKTAPGELFFGEGSRLTVL.

The chain couples TRBV4-1 to TRBJ1-4; no definite D call. Germline CDR1 MGHRA, CDR2 YSYEKL. The V end was cut by 2 bases, the J end by 10 bases, with 8 bases between. The CDR3 is made up of 12 amino acids. This chain's CDR3 is CASSQLGGKLFF. The CDR3 DNA reads as TGCGCCAGCAGCCAACTAGGTGGAAAACTGTTTTTT.

The rearrangement uses TRBV11-2 and TRBJ1-2; D gene unclear. The CDR3 loop spans 14 amino acids. Germline V CDR1 and CDR2: SGHAT, FQNNGV. Trimming stripped 1 base from V and 5 bases from J, with 11 bases between. In DNA, the CDR3 is TGTGCCAGCAGCTTAGTATGGTCTGGGTATGGCTACACCTTC. Translating gives CASSLVWSGYGYTF.

V usage is TRBV12-5 and J usage is TRBJ2-3; D gene unclear. V lost 6 bases, J lost 4 bases, and 14 bases lay in between. The length of the CDR3 is 14 residues. Germline CDR1 LGHNT, CDR2 FRNRAP. The CDR3 protein is CASGLTAWADTQYF. Written as DNA, the CDR3 is TGTGCTAGTGGCTTAACGGCATGGGCAGATACGCAGTATTTT.

The chain couples TRBV27 to TRBJ2-7; 10 bases match TRBD2. Losses at the gene ends were 6 bases for V and 3 bases for J; bases not matched to a gene: 8. The germline V gene has CDR1 MNHEY and CDR2 SMNVEV (reference sequence). CDR3 size: 15 residues. CDR3 in DNA: TGTGCCAGCAGCCTTAGCGGGGGGCCTTACTACGAGCAGTACTTC. It translates to CASSLSGGPYYEQYF.